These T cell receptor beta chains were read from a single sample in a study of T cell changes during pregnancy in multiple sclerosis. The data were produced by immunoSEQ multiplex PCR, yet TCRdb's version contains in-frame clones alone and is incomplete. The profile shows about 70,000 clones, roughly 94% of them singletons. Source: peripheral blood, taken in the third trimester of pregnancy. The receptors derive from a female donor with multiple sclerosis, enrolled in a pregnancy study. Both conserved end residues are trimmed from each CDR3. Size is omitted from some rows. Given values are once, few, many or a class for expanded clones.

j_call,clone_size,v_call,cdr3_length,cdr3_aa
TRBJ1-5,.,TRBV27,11,ASQGGGNQPQH
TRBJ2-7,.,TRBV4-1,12,ASSQVDTLREQY
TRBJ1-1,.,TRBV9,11,ASSVGNGGEAF
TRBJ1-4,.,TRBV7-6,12,ASSSTGGNEKLF
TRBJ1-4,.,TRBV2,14,ASSERGGLVNEKLF
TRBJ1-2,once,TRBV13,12,ASSSWTGGYGYT
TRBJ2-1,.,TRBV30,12,AWQTSALYNEQF
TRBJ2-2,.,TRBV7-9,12,ASGRSLNTGELF
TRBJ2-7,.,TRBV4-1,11,ASKGLSSYEQY
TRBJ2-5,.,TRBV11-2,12,ASSSGQKKETQY
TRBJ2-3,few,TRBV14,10,ASSPRGYTQY
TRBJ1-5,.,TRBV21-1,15,ASSKALKQDMNQPQH
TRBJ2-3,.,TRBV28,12,ASSRAGGTDTQY
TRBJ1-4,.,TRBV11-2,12,ASSLGQTYEKLF
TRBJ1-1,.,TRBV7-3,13,ASSWLGQLNTEAF
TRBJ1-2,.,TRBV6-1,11,ASGLTANYGYT
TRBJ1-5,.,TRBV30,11,AWSGGEGQPQH
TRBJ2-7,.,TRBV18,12,ASSPPGGPYEQY
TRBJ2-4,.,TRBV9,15,ASSVAAGGVIQNIQY
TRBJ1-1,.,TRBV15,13,ATSRDREGAAEAF
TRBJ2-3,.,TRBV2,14,ASSVRRGGRADTQY
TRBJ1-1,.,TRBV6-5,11,ATGTPSNTEAF
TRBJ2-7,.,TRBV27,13,ASSFGSGASYEQY
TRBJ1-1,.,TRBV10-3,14,AISESRAPRSTEAF
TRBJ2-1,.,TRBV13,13,ASSLKSLGTEEQF
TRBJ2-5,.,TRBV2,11,ASLAGVQETQY
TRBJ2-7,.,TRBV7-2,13,ASSWSGDRSYEQY
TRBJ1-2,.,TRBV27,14,ASRLFRGGGSGGYT
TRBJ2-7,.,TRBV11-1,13,ASSVRPGTGHEQY
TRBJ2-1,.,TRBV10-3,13,AIRPTSGEYNEQF
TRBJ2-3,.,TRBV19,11,ASAVVYTDTQY